Each of the 29 T cell receptor beta chains below was sequenced from the same sample in a study of CD8+ T cells in alopecia areata. As to treatment: oral pan-JAK inhibitor, 5-10 mg twice daily. Following extraction, RNA underwent reverse transcription to cDNA, which served as the sequencing template. Clones were sequenced by immunoSEQ multiplex PCR, and TCRdb holds only the in-frame ones, with some missing. The sample contains roughly 140,000 clones, 65% to 90% of which appear only once. The sequenced sample was CD8+ T cells sorted from blood, obtained at week 4, from a patient treated with tofacitinib. The receptors come from a human donor with alopecia areata.

J is TRBJ1-4 and V is TRBV2, with a possible D match to TRBD1 (5 bases). Trimming took off 7 bases at V and 4 bases at J, with 13 bases between the two ends. Germline loops: CDR1 SNHLY, CDR2 FYNNEI. CDR3 length: 14 amino acids. The CDR3, as DNA: TGTGCCAGCATCGTTCGGGGCTTTAATGAAAAACTGTTTTTT. This gives the protein CASIVRGFNEKLFF.

This chain links TRBV5-1 with TRBJ1-1, with D tentatively TRBD1 (5 bases). The CDR3 has 16 amino acids. Trimming took 2 bases from V and 0 from J, leaving 14 bases between them. The germline V gene has CDR1 SGHRS and CDR2 YFSETQ. CDR3: CASSFDPGLMNTEAFF. CDR3 nucleotide sequence: TGCGCCAGCAGCTTCGATCCGGGACTTATGAACACTGAAGCTTTCTTT.

V and J are TRBV9 and TRBJ2-5, with 13 bases matching TRBD2. Looked up from germline, CDR1 is SGDLS and CDR2 is YYNGEE. This CDR3 comprises 16 residues. After removal of 3 bases from V and 5 bases from J, the junction contained 7 bases not matched to a gene. DNA for the CDR3: TGTGCCAGCAGCGCCCAGGGACTAGCGGGGTTGGAGACCCAGTACTTC. It yields the protein CASSAQGLAGLETQYF.

This clone is medium-sized by share. The rearrangement links TRBV6-6 to TRBJ2-2; D uncertain. Germline CDR1 reads MNHNY; CDR2 reads SVGAGI (reference sequence). The V end lost 10 bases, the J end lost 2 bases, and 5 bases lay between the germline ends. This CDR3 contains 11 residues. CDR3 DNA: TGTGCCATCTTTAACACCGGGGAGCTGTTTTTT. The encoded protein is CAIFNTGELFF.

This sequence joins TRBV6-5 and TRBJ1-2; D remains unclear. This CDR3 is built from 11 residues. V dropped 4 bases and J dropped 8 bases, with 8 bases sitting between them. Per germline, CDR1 MNHEY and CDR2 SVGAGI. This CDR3 reads CASSSASGYTF. The CDR3 DNA reads as TGTGCCAGCAGTTCCGCTTCCGGCTACACCTTC.

This clone appeared once. This chain uses TRBV4-1 with TRBJ2-7; TRBD1 aligns across 10 bases. The CDR3 contains 19 residues. The V and J ends lost 0 bases and 2 bases, in that order; junction bases with no gene match: 13. Germline CDR1 and CDR2: MGHRA and YSYEKL. The CDR3 nucleotides read TGCGCCAGCAGCCAAGAATTTGATTTCGCCGGGACAGGGGCCTACGAGCAGTACTTC. It translates to CASSQEFDFAGTGAYEQYF.

This clone appeared a few times. The V gene is TRBV4-1, the J gene TRBJ2-1, with a weak D call TRBD2 (7 bases). CDR1 is MGHRA, CDR2 YSYEKL, per germline. The CDR3 is 15 residues long. V lost 3 bases, J lost 8 bases, and 17 bases lay in between. The DNA for the CDR3 is TGCGCCAGCAGCCAGTACGTAGGGGGGGCCGATGAGCAGTTCTTC. This gives the protein CASSQYVGGADEQFF.

This chain joins TRBV5-5 and TRBJ2-2; 8 bases are shared with TRBD1. The CDR3 runs 15 residues. J gave up 5 bases and V 0 bases, and 3 bases lay outside the gene matches. Germline V gene sequence: CDR1 SGHKS, CDR2 YYEKEE (reference sequence). CDR3 sequence (DNA): TGTGCCAGCAGCTTGGTGTACAGGGGGACCGGGGAGCTGTTTTTT. The encoded protein is CASSLVYRGTGELFF. The whole variable domain, remainder taken from reference TRBV5-5 and TRBJ2-2, is DAGVTQSPTHLIKTRGQQVTLRCSPISGHKSVSWYQQVLGQGPQFIFQYYEKEERGRGNFPDRFSARQFPNYSSELNVNALLLGDSALYLCASSLVYRGTGELFFGEGSRLTVL.

The chain recombines TRBV14 with TRBJ2-5, with TRBD2 as a possible D gene (5 bases). V was pared by 2 bases and J by 4 bases, with 17 bases between. The V gene's germline CDR1 is SGHDN and CDR2 FVKESK. This CDR3 has 16 residues. The CDR3 loop is CASSQLRERAVETQYF. In DNA form, the CDR3 reads TGTGCCAGCAGCCAATTACGCGAGAGGGCCGTAGAGACCCAGTACTTC.

The genes are TRBV5-1 and TRBJ2-3, with TRBD2 matching over 12 bases. This CDR3 is 16 amino acids long. The germline gives CDR1 SGHRS, CDR2 YFSETQ. The junction had 6 bases not matched to a gene; V was cut back by 2 bases and J by 5 bases. CDR3 loop: CASSFTSGGPGDTQYF. The CDR3 nucleotides read TGCGCCAGCAGCTTCACTAGCGGGGGGCCAGGAGATACGCAGTATTTT. Variable domain in full (rest from reference TRBV5-1 and TRBJ2-3): KAGVTQTPRYLIKTRGQQVTLSCSPISGHRSVSWYQQTPGQGLQFLFEYFSETQRNKGNFPGRFSGRQFSNSRSEMNVSTLELGDSALYLCASSFTSGGPGDTQYFGPGTRLTVL.

This clone occurred once. Other DNA sequences of this sample code for an identical CDR3. The chain joins TRBV30 to TRBJ2-1, with D possibly being TRBD2 (7 bases). Germline V gene data show CDR1 as GTSNPN and CDR2 as SVGIG (reference sequence). V gave up 8 bases and J gave up 0 bases, with 14 bases separating them. CDR3 length: 14 residues. The DNA for the CDR3 is TGTGCCATAGGGGGGGCCCTCTCCTACAATGAGCAGTTCTTC. Amino acids: CAIGGALSYNEQFF.

V usage is TRBV5-6 and J usage is TRBJ2-2, with TRBD1 identical over 7 bases. V shed 0 bases and J 4 bases; nucleotides not matched to a gene: 0. This CDR3 comprises 14 residues. CDR1 SGHDT and CDR2 YYEEEE come from the germline V gene. CDR3 DNA: TGTGCCAGCAGCTTGGGACAGGGCACCGGGGAGCTGTTTTTT. As protein: CASSLGQGTGELFF.

This clone has more than one count but fewer than ten. The chain has TRBV4-3 and TRBJ2-2, with 9 bases fitting TRBD2. After removal of 0 bases from V and 4 bases from J, the junction contained 12 bases not matched to a gene. Germline CDR1 LGHNA, CDR2 YSLEER. This CDR3 has 19 residues. Here the CDR3 DNA reads TGCGCCAGCAGCCAAGAGGACCTGCGCGCGGGGGGGCCCACCGGGGAGCTGTTTTTT. Protein sequence: CASSQEDLRAGGPTGELFF.

This chain uses TRBV2 with TRBJ2-7; D possibly corresponds to TRBD2 (6 bases). Germline CDR1 reads SNHLY; CDR2 reads FYNNEI. The CDR3 has 14 amino acids. V gave up 7 bases and J gave up 3 bases, with 16 bases separating them. CDR3 sequence reads: CASKMEGSYYEQYF. The CDR3 coding sequence is TGTGCCAGCAAAATGGAGGGTAGTTACTACGAGCAGTACTTC.

This clone was detected only a few times. The CDR3 is CASSQDRSSYEQYF. The CDR3 DNA sequence: TGCGCCAGCAGCCAAGACAGGTCCTCCTACGAGCAGTACTTC. V usage is TRBV4-1 and J usage is TRBJ2-7; D ambiguous. Trimming left V 0 bases short and J 0 bases short, with 6 bases between. Germline V gene sequence: CDR1 MGHRA, CDR2 YSYEKL. The CDR3 spans 14 residues.

This chain connects TRBV7-6 to TRBJ1-5; D might be TRBD1 (5 bases). The V gene's germline CDR1 is SGHVS and CDR2 FNYEAQ. The CDR3 sequence is 15 residues long. V was clipped by 3 bases and J by 4 bases, with 13 bases between them. The CDR3 loop is CASSFGDGRNQPQHF. The DNA for the CDR3 is TGTGCCAGCAGCTTCGGGGACGGACGAAATCAGCCCCAGCATTTT.

The genes are TRBV19 and TRBJ2-2; 10 bases line up with TRBD2. The CDR3 extends over 15 amino acids. J lost 3 bases, V lost 6 bases, and 4 bases had no gene match. CDR1 is LNHDA and CDR2 is SQIVND in the germline V gene (reference sequence). The CDR3 DNA sequence: TGTGCCAGTAGATGGCTAGCGGGGGACACCGGGGAGCTGTTTTTT. As protein: CASRWLAGDTGELFF. The full variable domain, its missing parts supplied by reference TRBV19 and TRBJ2-2, is DGGITQSPKYLFRKEGQNVTLSCEQNLNHDAMYWYRQDPGQGLRLIYYSQIVNDFQKGDIAEGYSVSREKKESFPLTVTSAQKNPTAFYLCASRWLAGDTGELFFGEGSRLTVL.

This chain connects TRBV11-3 to TRBJ1-1; D call uncertain. The CDR3 is 15 amino acids. V lost 4 bases to trimming and J lost 4 bases, with 16 bases between them. Germline V gene data show CDR1 as SGHNT and CDR2 as YENEEA. Here the CDR3 DNA reads TGTGCCAGCAGCTCCATGATGAACAGAGGCACTGAAGCTTTCTTT. Translation: CASSSMMNRGTEAFF.

This chain joins TRBV27 and TRBJ2-5, with D perhaps matching TRBD1 (5 bases). This CDR3 is built from 12 residues. V was cut by 3 bases and J by 5 bases, with 7 bases left in between. Germline V gives CDR1 MNHEY, CDR2 SMNVEV (reference sequence). The CDR3 DNA reads TGTGCCAGCAGTTTTAAGGGGGAGACCCAGTACTTC. Protein sequence: CASSFKGETQYF.

The rearrangement links TRBV29-1 to TRBJ1-2; TRBD1 might be the D (5 bases). From germline, CDR1 is SQVTM and CDR2 ANQGSEA. V was pared by 3 bases and J by 1 base, with 12 bases between. The CDR3 totals 14 residues. The CDR3 coding sequence is TGCAGCGTTGAGGGGGGTGGTTTTAACTATGGCTACACCTTC. It yields the protein CSVEGGGFNYGYTF.

This rearrangement joins TRBV4-1 to TRBJ2-7, with 7 bases lining up with TRBD1. CDR3 length equals 15 residues. Unmatched junction bases numbered 8, after V lost 0 bases and J lost 6 bases. Germline V CDR1 and CDR2: MGHRA, YSYEKL. The CDR3 DNA follows: TGCGCCAGCAGCCAAGATCGACAGGGAAGAGGCGAGCAGTACTTC. This translates into CASSQDRQGRGEQYF.

This chain uses TRBV5-1 with TRBJ2-2; 7 positions agree with TRBD1. V shed 1 base, J shed 3 bases, and the junction held 3 bases outside the gene matches. The CDR3 consists of 15 residues. Germline-derived CDR1 and CDR2 are SGHRS and YFSETQ. The CDR3 sequence is CASSLMGQHTGELFF. The CDR3 DNA follows: TGCGCCAGCAGCTTGATGGGACAGCACACCGGGGAGCTGTTTTTT. The entire variable domain, with the rest obtained from reference TRBV5-1 and TRBJ2-2, is as follows: KAGVTQTPRYLIKTRGQQVTLSCSPISGHRSVSWYQQTPGQGLQFLFEYFSETQRNKGNFPGRFSGRQFSNSRSEMNVSTLELGDSALYLCASSLMGQHTGELFFGEGSRLTVL.

This rearrangement joins TRBV6-5 to TRBJ2-7; the D gene could be TRBD1 or TRBD2 (6 bases each). The CDR3 covers 14 residues. V was cut by 4 bases and J by 0 bases, with 10 bases left in between. CDR1 MNHEY and CDR2 SVGAGI come from the germline V gene. The CDR3 here is CASSFGGDSYEQYF. In DNA form, the CDR3 reads TGTGCCAGCAGTTTCGGGGGCGACTCCTACGAGCAGTACTTC.

This clone was observed a single time. The chain couples TRBV2 to TRBJ2-1, with 8 bases matching TRBD2. Germline values: CDR1 SNHLY, CDR2 FYNNEI. J gave up 8 bases and V 11 bases, and 5 bases lay outside the gene matches. The CDR3 has 11 amino acids. CDR3 loop: CAQGTSDEQFF. The CDR3, as DNA: TGTGCCCAAGGGACTAGTGATGAGCAGTTCTTC.

The rearrangement uses TRBV7-2 and TRBJ1-5; 8 bases are a match to TRBD1. The trim removed 5 bases at V and 0 bases at J, leaving 9 bases unmatched. This CDR3 spans 17 amino acids. From germline, CDR1 is SGHTA and CDR2 FQGNSA. CDR3 region: CASSTQGAFYSNQPQHF. The CDR3 coding sequence is TGTGCCAGCAGCACTCAGGGGGCCTTCTATAGCAATCAGCCCCAGCATTTT.

This clone was counted between two and nine times. The chain employs TRBV7-6 and TRBJ2-3; no clear D gene. The CDR3 contains 14 residues. V was cut by 5 bases and J by 4 bases, with 13 bases left in between. Per the germline V gene, CDR1 is SGHVS and CDR2 is FNYEAQ. CDR3 sequence reads: CASSPLESADTQYF. The CDR3, as DNA: TGTGCCAGCAGCCCCCTAGAGTCCGCAGATACGCAGTATTTT.

The chain couples TRBV5-1 to TRBJ2-7; possibly TRBD2 for D (5 bases). This CDR3 is built from 14 residues. V lost 1 base and J 2 bases, leaving 10 bases between the germline ends. Per germline, CDR1 SGHRS and CDR2 YFSETQ. The CDR3 bases are TGCGCCAGCAGCTTGAGGACTGACGCCTACGAGCAGTACTTC. Protein product: CASSLRTDAYEQYF. The whole variable domain, filled in from reference TRBV5-1 and TRBJ2-7, reads KAGVTQTPRYLIKTRGQQVTLSCSPISGHRSVSWYQQTPGQGLQFLFEYFSETQRNKGNFPGRFSGRQFSNSRSEMNVSTLELGDSALYLCASSLRTDAYEQYFGPGTRLTVT.

This chain uses TRBV7-2 with TRBJ2-1; D is unclear. Germline assignment: CDR1 SGHTA and CDR2 FQGNSA. The CDR3 runs to 13 residues. V was pared by 2 bases and J by 6 bases, with 8 bases between. The CDR3 DNA reads TGTGCCAGCAGCTTAACGTATCCCAATGAGCAGTTCTTC. Encoded protein: CASSLTYPNEQFF.

The chain couples TRBV18 to TRBJ2-7; possibly TRBD2 for D (7 bases). This CDR3 has 15 amino acids. Trimming pared 2 bases from V and 0 bases from J, leaving 11 bases between. Germline values: CDR1 KGHSH, CDR2 LQKENI. The CDR3 DNA reads as TGTGCCAGCTCACCAAGGGGGGGCTCCTCCTACGAGCAGTACTTC. Its translation: CASSPRGGSSYEQYF.